This T cell receptor beta chain was captured in a study of blood T cell repertoires in COVID-19. The protocol was immunoSEQ multiplex PCR, while the TCRdb copy is restricted to in-frame clones and leaves out a portion. The top ten hold about 3.2% of the sample, which has about 270,000 clones, approximately 80% seen once. The CDR3 sequence is 15 residues long. V was pared by 1 base and J by 2 bases, with 4 bases of the junction left unmatched. Per the germline V gene, CDR1 is SGHNT and CDR2 is YENEEA. Sequencing was done on a sample of peripheral blood. The receptor comes from a woman aged 60-75 years with active or convalescent COVID-19. This rearrangement joins TRBV11-3 to TRBJ2-5; TRBD1 aligns across 7 bases. CDR3 sequence (DNA): TGTGCCAGCAGCTTAGGGGGACAGACGCAAGAGACCCAGTACTTC. It translates to CASSLGGQTQETQYF.